This TCR beta chain comes out of a study of CD8+CD57+ T cells in acquired aplastic anemia. TCR beta VDJ and CDR3 profiles were obtained from a genomic DNA template. In TCRdb, the reads were re-called with MiXCR into one record per CDR3 protein. There are about 180,000 distinct CDR3 sequences in the sample; roughly half occur only once, and around 2.9% lies in the top ten. J was trimmed by 0 bases and V by 5 bases; bases with no gene match: 3. The germline V gene has CDR1 SNHLY and CDR2 FYNNEI. The CDR3 consists of 14 residues. Sequencing used sorted CD4+, CD8+, or CD8+CD57+ T cells (not recorded which) from PBMCs. The chain joins TRBV2 to TRBJ2-7; TRBD1 matches at 8 bases. This receptor was taken from a human donor in good health. In nucleotides, the CDR3 is TGTGCCAGCAGTTCCGGACAGGGCTCCTACGAGCAGTACTTC. Residues: CASSSGQGSYEQYF.